A selection of T cell receptor beta chains follows, all from one sample in a study of cytomegalovirus exposure and HLA in healthy donors. The data were produced by immunoSEQ multiplex PCR, yet TCRdb's version contains in-frame clones alone and is incomplete. This listing includes over 200,000 clones. The material sequenced was PBMCs. These TCRs come from a woman under 40 in good health and CMV-seropositive. The CDR3 runs from the conserved cysteine through the conserved F or W. The D gene is left open where the match is weak.

>TRBV18|TRBJ1-1|TRBD1
CASSPPGQGVKTEAFF
>TRBV19|TRBJ2-3|TRBD1
CASSIRRQGADTQYF
>TRBV29-1|TRBJ2-1|-
CSAPKEGSYNEQFF
>TRBV10-1|TRBJ2-7|TRBD1
CASRSEPGQGMDEQYF
>TRBV5-5|TRBJ1-2|-
CASSLRAQGFDGYTF
>TRBV5-1|TRBJ1-1|TRBD1
CASSLGQGFGNTEAFF
>TRBV4-1|TRBJ2-3|TRBD1
CASSRLTGRFTDTQYF
>TRBV5-5|TRBJ2-2|-
CASSPPGNTGELFF
>TRBV6-5|TRBJ1-2|-
CASSYSIEVGYTF
>TRBV5-6|TRBJ1-4|-
CASYSLSPGGANEKLFF
>TRBV7-9|TRBJ2-3|TRBD2
CASSLARTSGPPDTQYF
>TRBV6-1|TRBJ1-1|-
CASSILGELNTEAFF
>TRBV21-1|TRBJ1-6|-
CASSKELRRDSYNSPLHF
>TRBV5-1|TRBJ1-1|-
CASSADTPLDTEAFF
>TRBV7-2|TRBJ1-2|TRBD1
CASSVAPGGVDYGYTF
>TRBV9|TRBJ2-1|-
CASSVDGGPYNEQFF